The T cell receptor (beta chain) under discussion was sequenced for a study of T cell repertoires in cytomegalovirus infection. Across the whole study: It was the public TCR beta signatures that indicated both CMV infection and matching HLA type. General study points: What dominated the ex vivo response were HLA-C-restricted CMV-specific TCR beta clonotypes. Carriage of CMV together with the relevant HLA was identifiable through cumulative public TCR beta family frequency.

Per the germline V gene, CDR1 is SGHVT and CDR2 is SQSDAQ. The CDR3 extends over 14 amino acids. The V and J ends lost 4 bases and 3 bases respectively, with 13 bases between them. TCRdb passed the reads through MiXCR, listing each CDR3 protein once. The table has hundreds of thousands of distinct CDR3 sequences, around a third seen once; the top ten hold about 18%. A word on this clonotype: The antigen is unknown.

This sample comprised cultured PBMCs, obtained from culture after CMV antigen stimulation. V gene TRBV7-4 combines with J gene TRBJ2-7; possible D gene TRBD2, 5 bases. The sequence came from a human donor in good health (CMV status not recorded). Some clones in this sample may be carry-over from other donors' samples. The CDR3 is CASSWTTRGYEQYF. CDR3 nucleotide sequence: TGTGCCAGCAGCTGGACCACCCGGGGCTACGAGCAGTACTTC.